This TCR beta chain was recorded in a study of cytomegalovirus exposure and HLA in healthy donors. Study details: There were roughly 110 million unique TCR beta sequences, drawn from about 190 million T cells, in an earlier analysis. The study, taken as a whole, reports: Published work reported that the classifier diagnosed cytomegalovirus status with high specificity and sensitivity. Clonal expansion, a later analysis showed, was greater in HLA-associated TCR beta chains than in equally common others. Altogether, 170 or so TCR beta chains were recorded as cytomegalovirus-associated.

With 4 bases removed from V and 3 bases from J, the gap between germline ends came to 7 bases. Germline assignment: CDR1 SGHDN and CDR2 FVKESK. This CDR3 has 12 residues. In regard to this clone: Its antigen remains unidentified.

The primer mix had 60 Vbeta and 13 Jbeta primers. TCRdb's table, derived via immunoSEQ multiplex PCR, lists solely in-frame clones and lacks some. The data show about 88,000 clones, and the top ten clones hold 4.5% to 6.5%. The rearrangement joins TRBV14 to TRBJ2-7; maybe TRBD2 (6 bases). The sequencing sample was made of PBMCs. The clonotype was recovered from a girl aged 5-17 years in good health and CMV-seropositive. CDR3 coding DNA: TGTGCCAGCAGCCCCGGGGGCTACGAGCAGTACTTC. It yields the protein CASSPGGYEQYF. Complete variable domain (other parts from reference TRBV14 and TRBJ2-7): EAGVTQFPSHSVIEKGQTVTLRCDPISGHDNLYWYRRVMGKEIKFLLHFVKESKQDESGMPNNRFLAERTGGTYSTLKVQPAELEDSGVYFCASSPGGYEQYFGPGTRLTVT.